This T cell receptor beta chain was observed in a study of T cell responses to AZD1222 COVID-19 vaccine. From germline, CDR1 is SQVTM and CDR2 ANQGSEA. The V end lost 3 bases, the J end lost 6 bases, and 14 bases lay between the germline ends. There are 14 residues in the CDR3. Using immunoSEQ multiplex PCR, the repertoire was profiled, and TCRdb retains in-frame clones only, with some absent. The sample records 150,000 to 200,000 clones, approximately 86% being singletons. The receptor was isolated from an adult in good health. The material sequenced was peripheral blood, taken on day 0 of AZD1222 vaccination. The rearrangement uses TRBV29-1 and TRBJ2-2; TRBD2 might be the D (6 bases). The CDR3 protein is CSVDGIGGAGELFF. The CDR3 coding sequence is TGCAGCGTTGACGGGATCGGGGGTGCCGGGGAGCTGTTTTTT.